This T cell receptor beta chain stems from a study of T cells in narcolepsy (dated by TCRdb to the late 2010s). Background for the entire study: Patients with narcolepsy type 1 or type 2 (NT1, NT2) and healthy control donors were enrolled in the study. The study used TCR Vbeta sequencing to track clonotypes in blood and CSF while looking for autoreactive T cells in narcolepsy patients that target self-antigens of hypocretin neurons (hypocretin, TRIB2).

Library preparation employed the immunoSEQ multiplex PCR assay. In TCRdb, the immuneACCESS table is reduced to in-frame sequences with V and J assigned. These tables do not hold every clone; where another copy was compared, an unresolved V gene accounts for under half, and the others remain unexplained. Here the sample has 30,000 to 40,000 clones; about 90% occur a single time. The top ten hold roughly 0.79% of the sample. On this clone itself: Its specific antigen is unknown. No quality values exist for individual bases; no much larger clone is one base distant.

For TCR Vbeta sequencing, memory CD4+ T cells were sorted ex vivo from the peripheral blood of both healthy controls and narcolepsy patients. Paper-wide results and their limitations: Numbers of sequenced blood memory CD4+ clonotypes were comparable, with averages of some 38,000 in patients and approximately 30,000 in controls. Autoreactive clonotypes were reported to be detected serially in the blood of the same patients and of different patients, but not in the blood of healthy controls. Certain blood memory CD4+ repertoires from patients and controls had no sequences that matched autoreactive T cell clones. HCRT-specific and TRIB2-specific autoreactive clonotypes were highlighted in plots that compared CD4+ T cell clonotypes in CSF versus blood from the same patient.

V is shortened by 1 base, J by 5 bases, and the region joining them spans 12 bases. The CDR3 has 15 amino acids, counting the end cysteine and phenylalanine. This entry keeps only the CDR3 DNA: 45 bases, framed from base 1. From a lookup of the germline V gene, CDR1 and CDR2 are SGHAT and FQNNGV. Recombination linked TRBV11-2 to TRBJ2-1; the D gene cannot be resolved beyond TRBD1 or TRBD2, each matching 5 bases. This clonotype was sampled from a human donor with narcolepsy. The sample comprised CD45RA- memory CD4+ T cells from PBMCs. According to the study, the label for this sample's cell subset or site signals: memory T cells sorted ex vivo from peripheral blood. The DNA is as follows: TGTGCCAGCAGCTTAGCCCCACGGGGACACAATGAGCAGTTCTTC. The translation is CASSLAPRGHNEQFF.